The present TCR beta chain was sequenced within a study of blood T cells in healthy people across ages. Every sample yielded at least 7 million isolated PBMCs. Primed by a sample-barcoded 5' primer and a J-beta primer mix, a second PCR proceeded for 7 to 11 cycles. TCRdb fed the 5' RACE reads into MiXCR, producing one record per CDR3 protein. The data contain 500,000 to 700,000 distinct CDR3 sequences, 25% to 35% of them singletons. The CDR3 has 15 amino acids. V was trimmed by 6 bases and J by 5 bases, leaving 19 bases between them. This clonotype occurred many times. Its specificity is unknown. The study, taken as a whole, reports: Long-lived and aged donors differed, with more naive CD4+ cells and higher diversity in the long-lived. Across the age range, TCR beta diversity per million T cells fell in a roughly linear way. Reliance upon unsorted PBMCs precluded definitive naive versus antigen-experienced comparison.

This sequence joins TRBV12-3 or TRBV12-4 and TRBJ2-5; D unresolved. The receptor's source is a woman at least 80 years old in good health. Sequencing was done on a sample of blood. The CDR3 nucleotides read TGTGCCAGCAGCTTCCGAGCCACCAGGAGCGAGACCCAGTACTTC. This gives the protein CASSFRATRSETQYF.